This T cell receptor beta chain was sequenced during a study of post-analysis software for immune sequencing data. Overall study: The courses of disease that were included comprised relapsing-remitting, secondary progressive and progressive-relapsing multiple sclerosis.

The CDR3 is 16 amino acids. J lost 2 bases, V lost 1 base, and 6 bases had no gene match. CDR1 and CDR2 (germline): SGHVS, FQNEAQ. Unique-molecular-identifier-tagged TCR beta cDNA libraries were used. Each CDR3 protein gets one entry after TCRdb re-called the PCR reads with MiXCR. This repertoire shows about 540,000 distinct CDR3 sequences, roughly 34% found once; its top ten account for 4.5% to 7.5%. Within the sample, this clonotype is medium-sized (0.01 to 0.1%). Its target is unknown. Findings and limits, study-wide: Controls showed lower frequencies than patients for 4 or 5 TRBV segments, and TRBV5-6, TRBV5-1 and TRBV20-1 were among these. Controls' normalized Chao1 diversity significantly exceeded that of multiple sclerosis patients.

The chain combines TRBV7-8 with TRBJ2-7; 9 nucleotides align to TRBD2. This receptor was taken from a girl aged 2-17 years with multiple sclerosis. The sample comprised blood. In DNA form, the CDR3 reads TGTGCCAGCAGCTTAGAGTCGGCTAGCGGGGCCTACGAGCAGTACTTC. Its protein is CASSLESASGAYEQYF.